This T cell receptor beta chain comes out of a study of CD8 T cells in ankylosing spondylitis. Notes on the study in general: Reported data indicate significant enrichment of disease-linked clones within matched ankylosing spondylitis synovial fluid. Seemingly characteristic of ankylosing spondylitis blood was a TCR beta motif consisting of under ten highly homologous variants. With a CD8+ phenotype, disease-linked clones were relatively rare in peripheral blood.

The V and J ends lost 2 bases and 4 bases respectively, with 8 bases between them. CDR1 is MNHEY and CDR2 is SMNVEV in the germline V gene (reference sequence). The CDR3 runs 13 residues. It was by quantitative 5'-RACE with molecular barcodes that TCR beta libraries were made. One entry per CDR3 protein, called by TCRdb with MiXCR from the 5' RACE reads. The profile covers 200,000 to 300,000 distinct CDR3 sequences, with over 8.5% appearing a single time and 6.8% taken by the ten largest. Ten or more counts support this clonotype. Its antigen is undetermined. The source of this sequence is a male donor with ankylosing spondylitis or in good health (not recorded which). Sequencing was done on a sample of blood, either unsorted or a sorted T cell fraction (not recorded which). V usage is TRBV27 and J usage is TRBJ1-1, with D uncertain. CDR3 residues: CASSLGGSTEAFF. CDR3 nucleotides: TGTGCCAGCAGTTTAGGAGGAAGCACTGAAGCTTTCTTT.